This T cell receptor beta chain was recovered during a study of blood T cell repertoires in COVID-19. The wider study: Sites in the United States, Italy and Spain provided acute and convalescent COVID-19 samples.

Germline-derived CDR1 and CDR2 are SGHRS and YFSETQ. This CDR3 is built from 15 residues. Deletions cut 0 bases from V and 1 base from J, with 11 bases between. The protocol was immunoSEQ multiplex PCR, while the TCRdb copy is restricted to in-frame clones and leaves out a portion. This table holds fewer than 200,000 clones, roughly 93% found once. Patients in Seattle were enrolled during active infection, then followed longitudinally. The chain couples TRBV5-1 to TRBJ2-7; D is unclear. This TCR was recovered from a man aged 18-30 years with COVID-19, enrolled during active disease. Material: peripheral blood. The CDR3 DNA follows: TGCGCCAGCAGCTTGGCCCCGGCGGCTTCCTACGAGCAGTACTTC. Encoded protein: CASSLAPAASYEQYF.